Detailed here is one T cell receptor (beta chain). This specimen belongs to a study of blood T cell repertoires in COVID-19. Study at large: COVID-19 samples from acute and convalescent phases originated in the United States, Italy and Spain. T cells, B-cell-depleted T cells, or PBMCs supplied cDNA or gDNA.

As handled by the study authors: From reference gene primer amplification, estimates of nucleated cell counts were derived. Here immunoSEQ multiplex PCR was the method, and the copy in TCRdb shows in-frame clones only, minus some. V and J calls plus clone size are reproduced from that table; the DNA served to infer D and trimming. The table records roughly 330,000 clones, roughly 83% of them present only once. CDR1 and CDR2 from the germline V gene are MNHEY and SVGAGI. The V gene end was trimmed by 2 bases and the J gene end by 3 bases; junction bases not matched to a gene: 6. The length of the CDR3 is 16 residues.

This TCR derives from a woman aged 45 to 65 with acute or convalescent COVID-19. The sample comprised peripheral blood. The V gene is TRBV6-5, the J gene TRBJ2-7; TRBD1 matches at 11 bases. The CDR3: CASSYTRTGGFYEQYF. The CDR3 region has the DNA TGTGCCAGCAGTTACACCCGGACAGGGGGCTTCTACGAGCAGTACTTC.